This entry features one TCR beta chain sequence. The data stem from a study of blood T cell repertoires in COVID-19. Profiled with immunoSEQ multiplex PCR; TCRdb holds only in-frame clones, not every one. The repertoire holds about 370,000 clones, with around 91% as singletons. The CDR3 loop spans 15 amino acids. Unmatched junction bases numbered 8, after V lost 8 bases and J lost 4 bases. CDR1 and CDR2 (germline): SGHRS, YFSETQ. The chain couples TRBV5-1 to TRBJ2-2; 10 nucleotides match TRBD1. The source is a man aged 18 to 30 with active or convalescent COVID-19. Sequenced: peripheral blood. The CDR3 is CASRRGQGITGELFF. The CDR3 nucleotides read TGCGCCAGTCGGCGGGGACAGGGGATCACCGGGGAGCTGTTTTTT.